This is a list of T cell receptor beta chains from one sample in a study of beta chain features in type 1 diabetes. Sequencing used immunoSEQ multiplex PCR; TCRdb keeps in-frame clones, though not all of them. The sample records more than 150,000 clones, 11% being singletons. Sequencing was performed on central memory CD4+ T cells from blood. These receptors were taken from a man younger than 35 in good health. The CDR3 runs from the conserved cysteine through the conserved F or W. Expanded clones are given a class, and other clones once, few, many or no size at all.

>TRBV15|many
CATSRDGQETQYF
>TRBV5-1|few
CASSRGQAGYEQYF
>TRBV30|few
CAWSRGPGANVLTF
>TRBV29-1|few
CSVGDIGETQYF
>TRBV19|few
CASSFGTQGRNQPQHF
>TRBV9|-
CASSVVGSRGTDTQYF
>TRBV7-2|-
CASSVAGGNTGELFF
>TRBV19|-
CASSYDRGQPQHF
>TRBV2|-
CASSVNRVPLNEQFF
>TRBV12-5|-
CASGFRKDEQFF
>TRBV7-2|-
CASSSGQPPNEQFF
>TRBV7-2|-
CASSLVVGTDTQYF
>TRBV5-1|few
CASSLGVGRDYGYTF
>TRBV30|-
CAWSGRGGKGYGYTF
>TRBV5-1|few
CASSLGSFGNIQYF
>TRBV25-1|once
CASRTLGRSEAFF
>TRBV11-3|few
CASSETGTDPYEQYF
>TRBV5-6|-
CASSKSSGANVLTF
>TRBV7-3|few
CASSLDRVLTGANVLTF
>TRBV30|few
CAWSVETGRGGYTF
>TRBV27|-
CASSLWASGGVWKETQYF
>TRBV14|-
CASSRPGTQREQFF
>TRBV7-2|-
CASSSDRYGYEQYF
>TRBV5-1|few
CASSTAGQGNYEQYF
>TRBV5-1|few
CASSPAGELEETQYF
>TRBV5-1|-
CASRVGDPADTQYF
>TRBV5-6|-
CASSLSSSGANVLTF
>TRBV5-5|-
CASSLVAGLSYNEQFF
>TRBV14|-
CASSRAGVNYGYTF
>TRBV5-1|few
CASSLHGMNTEAFF
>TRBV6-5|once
CASRSGEGSSYEQYF
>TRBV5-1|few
CASSPTRDTEAFF
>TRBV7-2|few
CASSLDRSTNEKLFF
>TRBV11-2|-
CASSIDRLREAFF
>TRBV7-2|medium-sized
CASSRFRVVGETQYF
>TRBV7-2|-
CASSPLGRDYNEQFF
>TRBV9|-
CASSPLVGANTGELFF
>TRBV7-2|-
CASSPGTSETQYF
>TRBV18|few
CASSISTSASYNEQFF
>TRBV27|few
CATKGPRGGLNTEAFF
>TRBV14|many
CASSQSRGTDTQYF
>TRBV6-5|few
CASSPDRVQWGGYTF
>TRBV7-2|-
CASSFRGGAQETQYF
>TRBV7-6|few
CASSHSEGIQYF
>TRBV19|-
CASSKRTSGRSNEQFF
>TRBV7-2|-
CASSLVGRRTGELFF
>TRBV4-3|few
CASSQDFSRNEQFF
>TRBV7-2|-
CASSLVGGNIQYF
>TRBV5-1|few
CASSSPGQAEQFF
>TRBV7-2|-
CASSLRGRNSPLHF
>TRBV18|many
CASSPADSPGHTEAFF
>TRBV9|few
CASSVEDEQYF
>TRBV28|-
CASSLWGEAFF
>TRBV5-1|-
CASLLAQPRTDTQYF
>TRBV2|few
CASSAGNSPLHF